This T cell receptor (beta chain) was identified in a study of technical replicates of blood from a handful of donors. The CDR3 length is 15 residues. The ends were cut back, 1 base at V and 4 bases at J, with 12 bases in the middle. CDR1 and CDR2 (germline): SGHAT, FQNNGV. The count of this clone is one. Generated by immunoSEQ multiplex PCR, the TCRdb table keeps only in-frame clones and is missing some. Counted here are some 83,000 clones, 85% to 95% occurring once; the ten biggest clones make up roughly 0.37%. The chain recombines TRBV11-2 with TRBJ2-3, with a weak D call TRBD2 (5 bases). The specimen sequenced was T cells isolated from PBMCs. The TCR sequence derives from a human donor in good health. Written as DNA, the CDR3 is TGTGCCAGCAGCTTAGCGGAGCGGCACGCAGATACGCAGTATTTT. Residues: CASSLAERHADTQYF.